This record covers a single T cell receptor (beta chain). Its antigen remains unknown. The entry originates in a study of T cell responses to AZD1222 COVID-19 vaccine. Assay used: immunoSEQ multiplex PCR; TCRdb lists only in-frame clones, some missing. The table has approximately 49,000 clones, 79% seen once. Study-level points and caveats: Females made up more of the donors, who were largely white British, and clonal diversity may have come out too low.

The sequence came from an adult in good health. Material: peripheral blood, obtained on day 0 of MenACWY control vaccination.

The CDR3 sequence is CAISESAGAGQPQHF. As DNA, the CDR3 is TGTGCCATCAGTGAGTCAGCCGGGGCAGGGCAGCCCCAGCATTTT. This rearrangement joins TRBV10-3 to TRBJ1-5; a weak D match, TRBD1 (5 bases). The CDR3 spans 15 residues. Germline loops: CDR1 ENHRY, CDR2 SYGVKD. The V gene lost 0 bases and the J gene lost 7 bases, with 13 bases spanning the gap.